A single sample gave rise to the 17 T cell receptor beta chains below, sequenced in a study of neurological immune-mediated disorders. Using its own MiXCR run on the 5' RACE reads, TCRdb lists one record per CDR3 protein. The sample has fewer than 55,000 distinct CDR3 sequences, 6% to 7% seen once. The specimen was CD4+ T cells from blood. All receptors come from a woman in her thirties or forties in good health.

This clonotype appeared many times. The rearrangement uses TRBV7-2 and TRBJ1-2, with no clear D. The CDR3 spans 14 residues. V was shortened by 1 base and J by 3 bases, with 9 bases between the two germline ends. Germline V CDR1 and CDR2: SGHTA, FQGNSA. CDR3 amino acids: CASSLGTGDYGYTF. In nucleotides, the CDR3 is TGTGCCAGCAGCTTAGGGACCGGGGACTATGGCTACACCTTC.

This clonotype showed up many times. The genes are TRBV29-1 and TRBJ1-1; 7 bases align to TRBD1. This CDR3 comprises 13 residues. Germline lookup yields CDR1 SQVTM and CDR2 ANQGSEA. The V and J ends lost 5 bases and 3 bases, in that order; junction bases with no gene match: 6. For the CDR3, the DNA is TGCAGCGTTAGCAGGGGGTGGGACACTGAAGCTTTCTTT. Translated, it gives CSVSRGWDTEAFF. Drawing the rest from reference TRBV29-1 and TRBJ1-1, the complete variable domain is SAVISQKPSRDICQRGTSLTIQCQVDSQVTMMFWYRQQPGQSLTLIATANQGSEATYESGFVIDKFPISRPNLTFSTLTVSNMSPEDSSIYLCSVSRGWDTEAFFGQGTRLTVV.

This clonotype was seen a few times. The V and J genes are TRBV12-3 or TRBV12-4 and TRBJ2-1; 15 bases are a match to TRBD2. The V segment lost 6 bases and the J segment 10 bases; nucleotides outside the gene matches: 7. The CDR3 sequence is 15 residues long. The CDR3 here is CASRIPGLAGGEQFF. The CDR3 nucleotides are TGTGCCAGCAGGATACCGGGACTAGCGGGAGGAGAGCAGTTCTTC.

Ten or more counts support this clonotype. The rearrangement links TRBV6-2 or TRBV6-3 to TRBJ2-2; 10 bases are a match to TRBD2. This CDR3 region has 15 residues. Germline trimming cut 7 bases from V and 2 bases from J; bases unmatched to any gene: 4. Germline V gene lookup returns CDR1 MNHEY and CDR2 SVGEGT. The CDR3: CASNLAGVNTGELFF. Written as DNA, the CDR3 is TGTGCCAGCAACCTAGCGGGAGTAAACACCGGGGAGCTGTTTTTT.

This clonotype was counted at least ten times. This chain connects TRBV7-9 to TRBJ2-2; 10 bases agree with TRBD2. This CDR3 is 17 amino acids long. V lost 4 bases and J lost 1; bases outside the gene matches: 6. Germline-derived CDR1 and CDR2 are SEHNR and FQNEAQ (reference sequence). The CDR3 sequence: CASSSPSGSGNTGELFF. The CDR3 DNA sequence: TGTGCCAGCAGCTCTCCTAGCGGGAGTGGGAACACCGGGGAGCTGTTTTTT.

J is TRBJ1-3 and V is TRBV7-9, with D tentatively TRBD1 (5 bases). V was clipped by 4 bases and J by 1 base, with 20 bases between them. In germline, CDR1 is SEHNR, CDR2 FQNEAQ (reference sequence). The CDR3 runs to 18 residues. Written as DNA, the CDR3 is TGTGCCAGCAGCTACAATAGAGGGGATGAGATGTCTGGAAACACCATATATTTT. Its protein is CASSYNRGDEMSGNTIYF.

This clonotype has at least ten counts. This chain joins TRBV7-9 and TRBJ2-7; 10 bases agree with TRBD2. Per germline, CDR1 SEHNR and CDR2 FQNEAQ (reference sequence). This CDR3 region has 13 residues. V gave up 7 bases and J gave up 7 bases; unmatched junction bases: 7. The CDR3, as DNA: TGTGCCAGCACCCTAGCGGGAGTGGAGGAGCAGTACTTC. This sequence encodes CASTLAGVEEQYF.

This clonotype was recorded at least ten times. Written as DNA, the CDR3 is TGTGCCAGCAGCCAAGTATCGGGACAGGCCAATTCACCCCTCCACTTT. Protein sequence: CASSQVSGQANSPLHF. This sequence joins TRBV14 and TRBJ1-6; 8 positions agree with TRBD1. The V and J ends lost 1 base and 7 bases, in that order; junction bases with no gene match: 6. Germline loops: CDR1 SGHDN, CDR2 FVKESK. The CDR3 totals 16 residues.

This clonotype was recorded many times. The chain is built from TRBV10-3 and TRBJ2-5; D unclear. Germline values: CDR1 ENHRY, CDR2 SYGVKD. This CDR3 has 13 residues. V gave up 0 bases and J gave up 4 bases, with 6 bases separating them. CDR3 region: CAISESAGETQYF. The CDR3 region has the DNA TGTGCCATCAGTGAGTCCGCTGGAGAGACCCAGTACTTC.

This clonotype appeared many times. V gene TRBV6-5 combines with J gene TRBJ2-7, with TRBD1 matching 10 bases. Germline values: CDR1 MNHEY, CDR2 SVGAGI. The CDR3 is made up of 15 amino acids. V shed 2 bases and J 0 bases; nucleotides not matched to a gene: 1. CDR3 region: CASSYRDRGSYEQYF. CDR3 bases: TGTGCCAGCAGTTACCGGGACAGGGGCTCCTACGAGCAGTACTTC.

This clonotype was observed at least ten times. The chain is built from TRBV7-2 and TRBJ1-4, with D possibly being TRBD1 (6 bases). Trimming stripped 5 bases from V and 8 bases from J, with 12 bases between. Germline lookup yields CDR1 SGHTA and CDR2 FQGNSA. This CDR3 comprises 13 residues. In DNA, the CDR3 is TGTGCCAGCAGCGGCGGCGGGGGCGAAAAACTGTTTTTT. As protein: CASSGGGGEKLFF.

This clonotype was recorded at least ten times. This chain joins TRBV3-1 and TRBJ1-1; D remains unclear. CDR3 size: 15 residues. Trimming took 3 bases from V and 5 from J, leaving 16 bases between them. Germline V lookup: CDR1 LGHDT, CDR2 YNNKEL (reference sequence). CDR3 region: CASSHGGPGSTEAFF. As DNA, the CDR3 is TGTGCCAGCAGCCACGGAGGGCCTGGTTCTACTGAAGCTTTCTTT.

This clonotype was recorded at least ten times. V and J are TRBV5-1 and TRBJ2-7; the D gene is possibly TRBD1 (5 bases). CDR1 SGHRS and CDR2 YFSETQ come from the germline V gene. Trimming took 7 bases from V and 0 from J, leaving 8 bases between them. The CDR3 runs to 12 residues. CDR3 protein: CASGASSYEQYF. CDR3 coding DNA: TGCGCCAGCGGGGCGAGCTCCTACGAGCAGTACTTC.

This clonotype was recorded at least ten times. The chain carries TRBV5-1 and TRBJ2-7; D gene uncertain. Germline V lookup: CDR1 SGHRS, CDR2 YFSETQ. V shed 2 bases and J shed 0 bases, with 9 bases lying between them. CDR3 length: 14 amino acids. The CDR3 DNA is TGCGCCAGCAGCTTCACCTCGGCCTCCTACGAGCAGTACTTC. Translated, it gives CASSFTSASYEQYF.

In its sample, this clonotype was seen many times. The chain employs TRBV6-2 or TRBV6-3 and TRBJ2-1; 11 bases are a match to TRBD2. The CDR3 is 16 amino acids. Per germline, CDR1 MNHEY and CDR2 SVGEGT. V lost 0 bases, J lost 8 bases, and 6 bases stayed unmatched. The CDR3 DNA reads as TGTGCCAGCAGTTACTCGATACTAGCGGGAGACGATGAGCAGTTCTTC. Amino acids: CASSYSILAGDDEQFF.

The table lists this clonotype with many counts. J is TRBJ2-1 and V is TRBV28; a weak D match, TRBD2 (5 bases). In germline, CDR1 is MDHEN, CDR2 SYDVKM. There are 12 residues in the CDR3. The V end lost 7 bases, the J end lost 4 bases, and 8 bases lay between the germline ends. The CDR3 region is CASTTGYNEQFF. DNA of the CDR3: TGTGCCAGCACTACGGGATACAATGAGCAGTTCTTC.

This clonotype has at least ten counts. The V gene is TRBV5-1, the J gene TRBJ2-3, with 7 bases fitting TRBD2. J gave up 9 bases and V 5 bases, and 6 bases lay outside the gene matches. This CDR3 has 12 residues. Germline lookup yields CDR1 SGHRS and CDR2 YFSETQ. DNA for the CDR3: TGCGCCAGCAGTCATCTAGCGGACACGCAGTATTTT. Its protein product is CASSHLADTQYF.